This T cell receptor beta chain was obtained from a study of shared clonotypes between healthy human individuals. General study findings and limits: Generation probabilities of non-shared clonotypes were lower (relative to those shared by all four donors).

Assay: immunoSEQ multiplex PCR; the TCRdb copy retains only in-frame clones and omits some. This table has over a million clones, 95% to 99% appearing once. Each sample came from a Caucasian adult donor living in Nashville, Tennessee. Details on this clone: What it binds is not known. Distinct nucleotide sequences in the sample also encode this CDR3.

Sequenced material: naive CD4+ T cells sorted from blood. Subset of the sample: CD45RA+ positively selected. The receptor was isolated from a young man in good health.

The chain's CDR3 is CASSPGSYNEQFF. The CDR3 region has the DNA TGTGCCAGCAGCCCAGGCTCCTACAATGAGCAGTTCTTC. V gene TRBV7-9 combines with J gene TRBJ2-1; D is uncertain. The V gene's germline CDR1 is SEHNR and CDR2 FQNEAQ (reference sequence). The CDR3 covers 13 residues. Trimming removed 5 bases at V and 0 bases at J, with 5 bases between.